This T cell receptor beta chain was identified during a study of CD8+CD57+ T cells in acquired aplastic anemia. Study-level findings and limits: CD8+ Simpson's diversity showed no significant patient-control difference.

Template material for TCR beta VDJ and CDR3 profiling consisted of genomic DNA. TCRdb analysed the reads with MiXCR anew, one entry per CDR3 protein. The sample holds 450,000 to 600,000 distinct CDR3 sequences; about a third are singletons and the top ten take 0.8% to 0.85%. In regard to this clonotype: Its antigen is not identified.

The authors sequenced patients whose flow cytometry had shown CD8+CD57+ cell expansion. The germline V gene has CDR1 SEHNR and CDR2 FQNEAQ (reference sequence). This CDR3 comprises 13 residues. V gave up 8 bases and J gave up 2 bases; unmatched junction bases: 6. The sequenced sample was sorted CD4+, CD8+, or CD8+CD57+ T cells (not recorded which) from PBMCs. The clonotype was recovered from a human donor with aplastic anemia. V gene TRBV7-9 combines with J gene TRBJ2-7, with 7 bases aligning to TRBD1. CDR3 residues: CASGQELTYEQYF. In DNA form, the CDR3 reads TGTGCCAGCGGACAGGAGTTGACCTACGAGCAGTACTTC. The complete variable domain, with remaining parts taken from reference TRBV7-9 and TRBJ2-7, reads DTGVSQNPRHKITKRGQNVTFRCDPISEHNRLYWYRQTLGQGPEFLTYFQNEAQLEKSRLLSDRFSAERPKGSFSTLEIQRTEQGDSAMYLCASGQELTYEQYFGPGTRLTVT.